The 8 T cell receptor beta chains below were found in one sample sequenced in a study of T cells in women clearing cervical HPV infection. This table comes from immunoSEQ multiplex PCR, and its TCRdb copy is limited to in-frame clones, with some not included. Recorded for this sample: approximately 16,000 clones. Sequenced material: blood buffy coat. The receptors were sampled from a woman between 18 and 69 years old with a cervical HPV16 infection that either progressed to CIN3+ or cleared (not recorded which).

In the case of this clone: The CDR3 extends 3 residues past the end of the read, so its final part is completed from the germline J gene. The chain has TRBV6-4 and TRBJ1-5, with 7 bases lining up with TRBD1. After removal of 3 bases from V and 4 bases from J, the junction contained 6 bases not matched to a gene. Germline lookup yields CDR1 MRHNA and CDR2 SNTAGT. The CDR3 loop spans 15 amino acids. The covered CDR3 bases are TGTGCCAGCAGTGAAACAGGGGACGCGAATCAGCCC. Translated, it gives CASSETGDANQP. The entire CDR3 sequence reads CASSETGDANQPQHF.

About this clone itself: From the germline J gene comes the end of the CDR3, since the read stops 3 residues before it. The genes are TRBV20-1 and TRBJ2-7, with a weak D call TRBD2 (5 bases). The V end was cut by 2 bases, the J end by 5 bases, with 10 bases between. The CDR3 consists of 12 residues. Germline V gives CDR1 DFQATT, CDR2 SNEGSKA (reference sequence). CDR3: CSARLLANEQYF. The sequenced part of the CDR3 DNA is TGCAGTGCTAGACTGCTAGCTAACGAG.

Concerning this clone itself: The missing CDR3 end, 3 residues past where the read stops, is filled in from the germline J gene. V gene TRBV7-9 combines with J gene TRBJ2-5; D may be TRBD2 (5 bases). Germline CDR1 is SEHNR and CDR2 is FQNEAQ (reference sequence). The CDR3 contains 13 residues. The V end was cut by 5 bases, the J end by 5 bases, with 12 bases between. The DNA read from the CDR3 is TGTGCCAGCAGCCGGGGTTCGGGGGAGACC. It translates to CASSRGSGET. The full-length CDR3 reads as CASSRGSGETQYF. Drawing the rest from reference TRBV7-9 and TRBJ2-5, the complete variable domain is DTGVSQNPRHKITKRGQNVTFRCDPISEHNRLYWYRQTLGQGPEFLTYFQNEAQLEKSRLLSDRFSAERPKGSFSTLEIQRTEQGDSAMYLCASSRGSGETQYFGPGTRLLVL.

Concerning this clone: Sequencing ends 3 residues short of the CDR3 end; the germline J gene provides the rest. The V gene is TRBV7-2, the J gene TRBJ2-5; D might be TRBD2 (5 bases). Trimming took 1 base from V and 5 from J, leaving 5 bases between them. Germline values: CDR1 SGHTA, CDR2 FQGNSA. This CDR3 spans 12 amino acids. The CDR3 bases that were read are TGTGCCAGCAGCTTAGTAGCGGAGACC. Its translation is CASSLVAET. The full CDR3 is CASSLVAETQYF.

As concerns this clone: Coverage ceases 3 residues before the CDR3 finishes, and the germline J gene fills in the end. The chain has TRBV19 and TRBJ2-1, with 9 bases aligning to TRBD1. Per germline, CDR1 LNHDA and CDR2 SQIVND (reference sequence). The CDR3 loop spans 16 amino acids. The ends lost 2 bases at V and 7 bases at J; junction bases unmatched: 9. The covered CDR3 bases are TGTGCCAGTAGTATATCGCAGGGACAGGGCTTGAATGAG. Its protein product is CASSISQGQGLNE. The complete CDR3 reads CASSISQGQGLNEQFF.

Worth noting for this clone: One end of the junction does not line up with germline, which may come from a read error. The CDR3 end falls 3 residues outside the read, so it is completed with the germline J gene. This chain joins TRBV2 and TRBJ1-5; 8 positions match TRBD1. CDR3 length equals 15 residues. Germline-derived CDR1 and CDR2 are SNHLY and FYNNEI. The part of the CDR3 DNA that was read is TGTGCCAGCAGTGATAAGGGGACAGGCAATCGGCCC. Residues: CASSDKGTGNRP. The whole CDR3 protein reads CASSDKGTGNRPQHF.

As to this clone: The missing CDR3 end, 3 residues past where the read stops, is filled in from the germline J gene. The rearrangement uses TRBV4-2 and TRBJ2-5, with 9 positions matching TRBD2. The CDR3 contains 18 residues. Germline V CDR1 and CDR2: LGHNA, YNFKEQ. V lost 0 bases and J lost 1; bases outside the gene matches: 9. CDR3 DNA, as far as it was read: TGTGCCAGCAGCCAAGAGTCTCGGCTAGCGGGGACCCAAGAGACC. As protein: CASSQESRLAGTQET. The whole CDR3 is CASSQESRLAGTQETQYF.

For this clone: The read stops 3 residues short of the end of the CDR3; the missing end is completed from the germline J gene. The gene calls are TRBV7-2 and TRBJ2-7; tentative D call: TRBD2 (5 bases). The CDR3 spans 14 residues. Trimming shortened V by 4 bases and J by 0 bases, and 10 bases separated the two germline ends. Per germline, CDR1 SGHTA and CDR2 FQGNSA. CDR3 residues: CASSYRGSSYEQYF. The DNA read from the CDR3 is TGTGCCAGCAGCTACCGGGGTAGCTCCTACGAG.